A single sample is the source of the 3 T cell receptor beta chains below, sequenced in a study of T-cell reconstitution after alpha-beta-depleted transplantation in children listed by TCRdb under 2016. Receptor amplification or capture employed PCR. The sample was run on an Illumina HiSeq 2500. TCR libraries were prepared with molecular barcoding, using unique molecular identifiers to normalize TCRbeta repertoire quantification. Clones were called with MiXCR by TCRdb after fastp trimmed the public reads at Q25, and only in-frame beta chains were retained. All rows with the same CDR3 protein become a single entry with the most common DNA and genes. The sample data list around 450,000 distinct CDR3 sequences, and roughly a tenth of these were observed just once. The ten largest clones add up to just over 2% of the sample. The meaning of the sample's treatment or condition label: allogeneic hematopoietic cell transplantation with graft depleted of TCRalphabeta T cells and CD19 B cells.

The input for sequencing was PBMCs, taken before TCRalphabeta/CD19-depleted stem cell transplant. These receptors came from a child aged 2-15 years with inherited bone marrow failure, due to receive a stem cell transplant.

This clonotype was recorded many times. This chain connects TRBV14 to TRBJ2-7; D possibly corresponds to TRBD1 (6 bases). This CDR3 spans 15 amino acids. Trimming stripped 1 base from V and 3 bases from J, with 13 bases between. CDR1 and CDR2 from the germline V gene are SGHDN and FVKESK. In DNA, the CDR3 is TGTGCCAGCAGCCAAGTTGACAAGGGGGACTACGAGCAGTACTTC. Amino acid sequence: CASSQVDKGDYEQYF.

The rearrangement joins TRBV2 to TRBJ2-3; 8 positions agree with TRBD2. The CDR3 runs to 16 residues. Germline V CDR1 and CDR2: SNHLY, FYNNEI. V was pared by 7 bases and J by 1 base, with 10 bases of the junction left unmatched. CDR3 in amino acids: CASTPWTGGGTDTQYF. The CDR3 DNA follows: TGTGCCAGCACCCCCTGGACGGGAGGGGGCACAGATACGCAGTATTTT.

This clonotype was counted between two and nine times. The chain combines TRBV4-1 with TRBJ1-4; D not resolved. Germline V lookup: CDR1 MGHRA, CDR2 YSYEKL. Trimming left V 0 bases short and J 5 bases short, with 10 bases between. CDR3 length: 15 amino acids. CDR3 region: CASSQDRGPNEKLFF. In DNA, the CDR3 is TGCGCCAGCAGCCAAGACCGGGGTCCGAATGAAAAACTGTTTTTT.